These T cell receptor beta chains were read from a single sample in a study of human T cells and chemical hapten exposure. TCRdb analysed the RACE reads with MiXCR anew, one entry per CDR3 protein. The sample holds 84,000 or so distinct CDR3 sequences, about 11% seen once. Sample: whole blood, taken in connection with sensitization to the hapten diphenylcyclopropenone (DPC). The receptors originated from a man in his forties with alopecia areata. Some clones in this sample may be carry-over from other donors' samples. The CDR3 runs from the conserved cysteine through the conserved F or W. A D gene is named only where the DNA matches it firmly. Rows may omit the clone size; those that give it use once, few, many or a size class.

clone size,V gene,J gene,D gene,CDR3 DNA,CDR3 protein
few,TRBV28,TRBJ1-2,.,TGTGCCAGCATGGGCAGGAACTATGGCTACACCTTC,CASMGRNYGYTF
few,TRBV11-3,TRBJ2-2,.,TGTGCCAGCAGCTTAACGGGACAGAACACCGGGGAGCTGTTTTTT,CASSLTGQNTGELFF
few,TRBV10-3,TRBJ2-4,.,TGTGCCATCAGTGAGGTCAGAGCCCTAGCCAAAAACATTCAGTACTTC,CAISEVRALAKNIQYF
many,TRBV10-3,TRBJ1-2,.,TGTGCCATCAGTGAACCAGGGTCGGTTATGCACTATGGCTACACCTTC,CAISEPGSVMHYGYTF
many,TRBV30,TRBJ2-4,.,TGTGCCTGGAGTGTACGACTGGAATTAGCCAAAAACATTCAGTACTTC,CAWSVRLELAKNIQYF
many,TRBV7-2,TRBJ2-3,.,TGTGCCAGCAGCACACAGGGTTCCACAGATACGCAGTATTTT,CASSTQGSTDTQYF
.,TRBV6-5,TRBJ1-6,.,TGTGCCAGCAGTAGAAAACCGGGACACCAAAATAATTCACCCCTCCACTTT,CASSRKPGHQNNSPLHF
.,TRBV6-2/TRBV6-3,TRBJ2-1,TRBD2,TGTGCCAGCAACCTAGCGGGAGTGGGCAATGAGCAGTTCTTC,CASNLAGVGNEQFF
many,TRBV6-6,TRBJ2-6,.,TGTGCCAGCAGCACCACAGCCGGGGCCAACGTCCTGACTTTC,CASSTTAGANVLTF
.,TRBV4-3,TRBJ2-3,.,TGCGCCAGCAGCCAAGTCCCGTTCGCAGATACGCAGTATTTT,CASSQVPFADTQYF
few,TRBV19,TRBJ2-2,TRBD2,TGTGCCAGTAGTATAAGCGGGACGGTCGGGGAGCTGTTTTTT,CASSISGTVGELFF
.,TRBV27,TRBJ2-2,TRBD2,TGTGCCAGCAGTTTCCATTTGACTAGCGCGCACACCGGGGAGCTGTTTTTT,CASSFHLTSAHTGELFF
.,TRBV20-1,TRBJ2-2,TRBD1,TGCAGTGCTAGAAAAACCGGGACAGGGAACACCGGGGAGCTGTTTTTT,CSARKTGTGNTGELFF
few,TRBV20-1,TRBJ2-6,.,TGCAGTGCTAGGTGGCCCCTGGGGGATGGGGCCAACGTCCTGACTTTC,CSARWPLGDGANVLTF
once,TRBV6-5,TRBJ2-3,.,TGTGCCAGCAGTTACTCGAAGTTTAGCACTAGCACAGATACGCAGTATTTT,CASSYSKFSTSTDTQYF